These 14 T cell receptor beta chains originate from one sample sequenced in a study of tumor-infiltrating lymphocytes in primary liver carcinoma. Making TCR beta cDNA involved around 520 ng total RNA and a constant-region primer. Three nested multiplex PCR rounds, a slightly modified ARM-PCR, produced the libraries for TCR beta. Rounds one and two of PCR, each of 10 cycles, were primed with TRBV1-TRBV30 forward primers and a C-beta reverse primer. From the multiplex PCR reads, TCRdb called clonotypes with MiXCR, one entry per CDR3 protein. Of about 78,000 distinct CDR3 sequences detected, 70% to 75% appear once; the ten largest clones hold roughly an eighth. DNA and RNA were both co-extracted from approximately 20-30 mg of bulk tissue that had not been sorted. Sequencing was done on a sample of liver tumor tissue from sampling region 4. Documented subset: tumor region T4, right-lateral pole. The receptors here all came from a woman aged 55-69 years with primary liver carcinoma and hepatitis B virus infection.

The sample holds many counts of this clonotype. The chain carries TRBV2 and TRBJ2-7; TRBD1 matches at 7 bases. V shed 2 bases and J 0 bases; nucleotides not matched to a gene: 4. This CDR3 has 15 residues. Germline V gene data show CDR1 as SNHLY and CDR2 as FYNNEI. The CDR3 DNA follows: TGTGCCAGCAGTGAAAGTTCAGGGGGCTCCTACGAGCAGTACTTC. Residues: CASSESSGGSYEQYF.

This chain uses TRBV10-2 with TRBJ1-1; D not certain. Trimming took off 6 bases at V and 3 bases at J, with 11 bases between the two ends. CDR1 and CDR2 from the germline V gene are WSHSY and SAAADI. This CDR3 spans 13 amino acids. In DNA, the CDR3 is TGCGCCAGCAGGGGTCAGTCGGACACTGAAGCTTTCTTT. Protein product: CASRGQSDTEAFF.

This clonotype was seen a single time. A much larger clone lies a single base off, so this may be a read error. The rearrangement uses TRBV11-2 and TRBJ2-3; 7 bases fit TRBD1. The CDR3 length is 15 residues. CDR1 SGHAT and CDR2 FQNNGV come from the germline V gene. The CDR3 loop reads CASGPQGSDTDAQYF. The CDR3 bases are TGTGCCAGCGGCCCACAGGGGTCAGACACAGATGCGCAGTATTTT.

The gene calls are TRBV7-9 and TRBJ1-5; the D gene is possibly TRBD1 (6 bases). The CDR3 is 14 amino acids. The germline gives CDR1 SEHNR, CDR2 FQNEAQ (reference sequence). Trimming cost V 5 bases and J 16 bases, with 24 bases left between them. The CDR3 reads CASSPQGSNQPRHF. In DNA, the CDR3 is TGTGCCAGCAGCCCCCAGGGGAGCAATCAGCCCCGACATTTT.

The chain couples TRBV12-3 or TRBV12-4 to TRBJ2-3, with D perhaps matching TRBD2 (5 bases). This CDR3 spans 15 amino acids. Deletions cut 9 bases from V and 4 bases from J, with 20 bases between. The CDR3 DNA reads TGTGCCAGGAGTCTGGACTGCTTCCGGTCAGATACGCAGTATTTT. It yields the protein CARSLDCFRSDTQYF.

On this clonotype itself: A junction end diverges from the germline sequence, so it may reflect a read error. The chain links TRBV30 to TRBJ2-3; D assignment may be TRBD1 or TRBD2 (5 bases each). This CDR3 is built from 13 residues. Germline V lookup: CDR1 GTSNPN, CDR2 SVGIG (reference sequence). The CDR3 sequence: CAWSAASRDAQCF. The CDR3 coding sequence is TGTGCCTGGAGTGCAGCTAGCAGGGATGCGCAGTGTTTT.

This clonotype has a single count. One end of the junction does not line up with germline, which may come from a read error. The chain joins TRBV11-2 to TRBJ2-3; 8 nucleotides line up with TRBD2. This CDR3 has 15 amino acids. Germline CDR1 is SGHAT and CDR2 is FQNNGV. The CDR3 nucleotides read TGTGCAAGCAGGCCCTCGGGAGGGAGCACAGGTATGCAGTATTTT. Amino acids: CASRPSGGSTGMQYF.

A remark on this clonotype: Given a much more abundant clone one base away, this may be a read error. The V gene is TRBV7-9, the J gene TRBJ1-5; 11 bases align to TRBD1. This CDR3 comprises 14 residues. From germline, CDR1 is SEHNR and CDR2 FQNEAQ (reference sequence). CDR3 protein: CASSLGQGAQPQDF. CDR3 sequence (DNA): TGTGCCAGCAGTCTTGGACAGGGGGCTCAGCCCCAGGATTTT.

This clonotype was recorded a few times. V is TRBV28 and J is TRBJ1-2; tentatively, D is TRBD1 (6 bases). The CDR3 runs to 14 residues. V lost 1 base, J lost 8 bases, and 14 bases lay in between. From germline, CDR1 is MDHEN and CDR2 SYDVKM. CDR3 in DNA: TGTGCCAGCAGTTTATATTCTGCAGGGGTGGGCTACACCTTC. Translated: CASSLYSAGVGYTF.

On this clonotype: The CDR3 does not close with the conserved phenylalanine or tryptophan, likely indicating a read error. The chain is built from TRBV11-2 and TRBJ2-3; 9 positions agree with TRBD2. The CDR3 has 20 amino acids. In germline, CDR1 is SGHAT, CDR2 FQNNGV. The DNA for the CDR3 is TGTGCCAGCGGCTTAGATCAAAGTGGGTTAGCGGGAGAAGGGATAGATACGCAGTATTAT. Protein: CASGLDQSGLAGEGIDTQYY.

Concerning this clonotype itself: No conserved phenylalanine or tryptophan ends this CDR3, so it is likely a read error. The V call is TRBV6-5, the J call TRBJ2-1; a possible D gene is TRBD1 (6 bases). Per the germline V gene, CDR1 is MNHEY and CDR2 is SVGAGI. CDR3 length equals 16 residues. DNA for the CDR3: TGTGCTAGCAGTCGTGACGGGACACCTACCTACAATGAGCAGTTCTTA. Protein product: CASSRDGTPTYNEQFL.

Points on this clonotype: Germline and junction disagree at one end, which may indicate a read error. This sequence joins TRBV29-1 and TRBJ2-1, with no clear D. This CDR3 comprises 13 residues. From germline, CDR1 is SQVTM and CDR2 ANQGSEA. CDR3 sequence reads: CSVGSAGYNEQLF. CDR3 coding DNA: TGCAGTGTTGGGTCAGCCGGCTACAATGAGCAGCTCTTC.

Note on this clonotype: This may stem from a read error, because a much larger clone lies one nucleotide away. V is TRBV30 and J is TRBJ1-5, with D possibly being TRBD1 (5 bases). Germline CDR1 is GTSNPN and CDR2 is SVGIG (reference sequence). The CDR3 consists of 12 residues. CDR3 residues: CARSVQGQPQHF. The DNA for the CDR3 is TGTGCCCGGAGTGTTCAGGGACAGCCCCAGCATTTT.

The table lists this clonotype with many counts. This sequence joins TRBV28 and TRBJ2-7, with 11 nucleotides matching TRBD1. CDR1 is MDHEN, CDR2 SYDVKM, per germline. The CDR3 consists of 15 residues. With 5 bases clipped from V and 4 bases from J, the junction kept 7 bases outside the gene matches. The CDR3 nucleotides read TGTGCCAGCAGTCTCCGGACAGGGGGCAGGTACGAGCAGTACTTC. Translated: CASSLRTGGRYEQYF.